The clone carrying this T cell receptor (beta chain) was recorded many times. This sample is part of a study of T cells in Graves' hyperthyroidism and ophthalmopathy. From RNA transcripts, TCR beta CDR3 regions were amplified. HTBI primers were used for first-round RT-PCR of the TCR CDR3. TCRdb fed the multiplex PCR reads into MiXCR, producing one record per CDR3 protein. There are some 500,000 distinct CDR3 sequences in the sample; approximately 15% occur only once, and less than 20% lies in the top ten. Deletions cut 1 base from V and 0 bases from J, with 6 bases between. Germline CDR1 reads SGHAT; CDR2 reads FQNNGV. This CDR3 has 14 residues.

Sequencing used blood. The genes are TRBV11-2 and TRBJ1-2; D is ambiguous. The sequence derives from a woman aged 18-29 years with Graves' hyperthyroidism. This CDR3 is CASSLARTNYGYTF. The CDR3 DNA reads TGTGCCAGCAGCTTAGCCAGGACTAACTATGGCTACACCTTC.